These T cell receptor beta chains were read from a single sample in a study of T cells in Graves' hyperthyroidism and ophthalmopathy. TCRdb re-called the multiplex PCR reads with MiXCR, one entry per CDR3 protein. Counted here are 500,000 to 600,000 distinct CDR3 sequences, 40% to 55% occurring once; the ten biggest clones make up roughly 19%. Sequencing was done on a sample of peripheral blood or thyroid tissue (not recorded which). Receptors were obtained from an adult woman with Graves' disease, either hyperthyroidism or ophthalmopathy (not recorded which). Each CDR3 is given with its conserved first and last residue. The D gene is left open where the match is weak. Clone size, where shown, is once, few, many, or a class for clones that have expanded.

J	size	length	D	V	CDR3	DNA
TRBJ2-7	.	15	TRBD1	TRBV16	CASSPDRMSSYEQYF	TGTGCCAGCAGCCCGGACAGGATGAGCTCCTACGAGCAGTACTTC
TRBJ2-5	.	15	.	TRBV29-1	CSVESPDSGPETQYF	TGCAGCGTTGAATCCCCCGACTCGGGTCCCGAGACCCAGTACTTC
TRBJ2-1	.	14	.	TRBV9	CASSAPDSDNEQFF	TGTGCCAGCAGCGCCCCGGACAGCGACAATGAGCAGTTCTTC
TRBJ2-5	.	17	TRBD2	TRBV13	CASSLGLAGTYNETQYF	TGTGCCAGCAGCTTAGGACTAGCGGGGACTTACAATGAGACCCAGTACTTC
TRBJ2-7	few	15	.	TRBV27	CASSPKTGWDYEQYF	TGTGCCAGCAGTCCCAAGACAGGTTGGGACTACGAGCAGTACTTC
TRBJ2-5	.	15	TRBD2	TRBV7-2	CASSQTSGRQETQYF	TGTGCCAGCAGCCAGACTAGCGGGCGTCAAGAGACCCAGTACTTC
TRBJ1-4	.	13	.	TRBV2	CASSLQRYEILFF	TGTGCCAGCAGCTTACAGAGGTATGAAATACTGTTTTTT
TRBJ1-2	once	15	TRBD1	TRBV9	CASSPSTGPNYGYTF	TGTGCCAGCAGCCCGTCGACAGGGCCGAACTATGGCTACACCTTC
TRBJ2-5	.	12	TRBD2	TRBV2	CAIGGLVETQYF	TGTGCCATCGGGGGGTTGGTGGAGACCCAGTACTTC
TRBJ1-4	once	14	.	TRBV28	CASSFLTEYEKLFF	TGTGCCAGCAGTTTCCTCACAGAATATGAAAAACTGTTTTTT
TRBJ1-2	.	17	.	TRBV10-2	CASTRRTEKVTNYGYTF	TGCGCCAGCACCCGTAGGACTGAGAAAGTTACTAACTATGGCTACACCTTC
TRBJ2-5	.	13	.	TRBV9	CASSVVEGETQYF	TGTGCCAGCAGCGTAGTTGAGGGAGAGACCCAGTACTTC
TRBJ1-2	few	12	.	TRBV29-1	CSVRRPGYGYTF	TGCAGCGTTAGACGTCCGGGCTATGGCTACACCTTT
TRBJ1-2	.	14	.	TRBV24-1	CATSASLRSYGYTF	TGTGCCACCAGTGCCTCCTTGAGGTCCTATGGCTACACCTTC
TRBJ2-5	.	16	TRBD1	TRBV7-9	CASSLGREGAPGTQYF	TGTGCCAGCAGCTTAGGGAGAGAGGGGGCGCCGGGGACCCAGTACTTC
TRBJ1-2	.	14	.	TRBV12-3/TRBV12-4	CASSQLAGTYGYTF	TGTGCCAGCAGCCAACTAGCGGGGACCTATGGCTACACCTTC
TRBJ2-5	.	14	TRBD2	TRBV24-1	CARLAGDPRETQYF	TGTGCTAGATTGGCGGGAGACCCCCGGGAGACCCAGTACTTC
TRBJ1-5	many	13	.	TRBV20-1	CSARRRVGQPQHF	TGCAGTGCTAGGAGGAGGGTAGGACAGCCCCAGCATTTT
TRBJ2-5	many	15	.	TRBV7-9	CASSSLTGPKETQYF	TGTGCCAGCAGCTCCTTGACAGGACCTAAAGAGACCCAGTACTTC
TRBJ1-3	.	13	.	TRBV19	CASWGQPANTIYF	TGTGCCAGTTGGGGGCAGCCCGCAAACACCATATATTTT
TRBJ2-2	.	16	TRBD1	TRBV29-1	CSVEVAGQGLDGELFF	TGCAGCGTTGAAGTGGCGGGACAGGGGTTGGACGGGGAGCTGTTTTTT
TRBJ1-1	.	15	.	TRBV12-3/TRBV12-4	CASSLRREGGTEAFF	TGTGCCAGCAGTTTACGCAGGGAAGGTGGCACTGAAGCTTTCTTT
TRBJ1-6	.	13	.	TRBV10-3	CAISEEGISPLHF	TGTGCCATCAGTGAGGAGGGGATTTCACCCCTCCACTTT
TRBJ1-3	many	14	.	TRBV9	CASTPWGAGNTIYF	TGTGCCAGCACGCCCTGGGGAGCAGGAAACACCATATATTTT
TRBJ1-1	many	11	.	TRBV20-1	CSARGPVEAFF	TGCAGTGCTAGGGGGCCGGTCGAAGCTTTCTTT
TRBJ1-5	many	15	TRBD1	TRBV12-3/TRBV12-4	CASSYRGGGNQPQHF	TGTGCCAGCAGTTACAGGGGTGGAGGCAATCAGCCCCAGCATTTT
TRBJ2-5	.	11	.	TRBV15	CATSSTETQYF	TGTGCCACCAGCAGCACCGAGACCCAGTACTTC
TRBJ2-5	many	14	TRBD2	TRBV9	CASSSGRGEETQYF	TGTGCCAGCAGCAGCGGGAGGGGTGAAGAGACCCAGTACTTC
TRBJ1-4	many	15	.	TRBV12-3/TRBV12-4	CASSVALATNEKLFF	TGTGCCAGCAGCGTCGCGTTAGCAACTAATGAAAAACTGTTTTTT
TRBJ1-4	.	16	TRBD1	TRBV5-1	CASILAGTGLTEKLFF	TGCGCCAGCATCTTGGCCGGGACAGGTCTCACTGAAAAACTGTTTTTT
TRBJ2-6	.	16	.	TRBV20-1	CSASSEGDTGANVLTF	TGCAGTGCCAGCAGTGAGGGGGACACTGGTGCCAACGTCCTGACTTTC
TRBJ1-2	many	17	.	TRBV6-5	CASRGPSSSLFLYGYTF	TGTGCCAGCAGGGGACCCTCCAGCTCATTGTTCCTCTATGGCTACACCTTC
TRBJ2-5	many	13	.	TRBV19	CASSIGALETQYF	TGTGCCAGTAGTATAGGGGCGTTAGAGACCCAGTACTTC
TRBJ2-5	many	18	.	TRBV7-4	CASSSDVSGRPPAETQYF	TGTGCCAGCAGCTCCGACGTGAGCGGGCGACCCCCAGCGGAGACCCAGTACTTC
TRBJ2-7	.	15	.	TRBV2	CASRTDGEALAGGYF	TGTGCCAGCAGGACCGATGGAGAAGCTTTGGCCGGAGGGTACTTC
TRBJ2-7	once	13	TRBD1	TRBV5-1	CASSPYRGNEQYF	TGCGCCAGCAGCCCTTACAGGGGAAACGAGCAGTACTTC
TRBJ2-5	.	15	.	TRBV7-9	CASSYRDGGRETQYF	TGTGCCAGCAGCTACCGGGACGGGGGCCGGGAGACCCAGTACTTC
TRBJ2-7	.	15	.	TRBV2	CASSSRTEGTYEQYF	TGTGCCAGCAGCTCGAGGACAGAGGGGACCTACGAGCAGTACTTC
TRBJ2-5	.	15	TRBD1	TRBV10-1	CASSPRSRGQETQYF	TGCGCCAGCTCTCCGAGATCCAGGGGGCAAGAGACCCAGTACTTC